Below, 16 T cell receptor beta chains from the same sample are listed, as sequenced in a study of CD8+ T cells in alopecia areata. cDNA reverse transcribed from extracted RNA served as the sequencing template. Measured with immunoSEQ multiplex PCR; TCRdb has only the in-frame clones, and not every one. The sample consists of around 270,000 clones, 58% of them appearing once. Treatment specified: oral pan-JAK inhibitor, 5-10 mg twice daily. The sample consisted of CD4+ T cells sorted from blood, taken at week 24, from a patient treated with tofacitinib. These TCRs come from a human donor with alopecia areata.

The V gene is TRBV27, the J gene TRBJ2-1, with D maybe TRBD1 (6 bases). The ends were cut back, 5 bases at V and 8 bases at J, with 25 bases in the middle. The germline gives CDR1 MNHEY, CDR2 SMNVEV (reference sequence). The CDR3 runs 17 residues. The CDR3 reads CASSTLYGQRMTHEQFF. CDR3 in DNA: TGTGCCAGCAGTACTCTGTATGGACAGAGGATGACCCATGAGCAGTTCTTC.

This clone was detected a few times. V and J are TRBV4-1 and TRBJ2-6; no clear D. The V gene's germline CDR1 is MGHRA and CDR2 YSYEKL. V gave up 6 bases and J gave up 2 bases, with 5 bases separating them. The CDR3 covers 13 residues. CDR3 nucleotide sequence: TGCGCCAGCAGACCTACTGGGGCCAACGTCCTGACTTTC. Residues: CASRPTGANVLTF.

The V and J genes are TRBV27 and TRBJ1-2; D is ambiguous. This CDR3 comprises 16 residues. Germline V gene data show CDR1 as MNHEY and CDR2 as SMNVEV (reference sequence). The ends were cut back, 2 bases at V and 8 bases at J, with 21 bases in the middle. CDR3 residues: CASSLRAGLELGGYTF. The CDR3 bases are TGTGCCAGCAGTTTACGGGCAGGTCTTGAACTCGGGGGCTACACCTTC.

On this clone: The same CDR3 is also encoded by other DNA sequences in this sample. The chain recombines TRBV29-1 with TRBJ2-7; D may be TRBD1 or TRBD2 (5 bases each). The CDR3 has 12 amino acids. V lost 6 bases and J 2 bases, leaving 11 bases between the germline ends. Germline V gene sequence: CDR1 SQVTM, CDR2 ANQGSEA. The CDR3 region is CSVGDRTYEQYF. In nucleotides, the CDR3 is TGCAGCGTCGGGGACCGAACCTACGAGCAGTACTTC.

The V call is TRBV29-1, the J call TRBJ1-1; tentative D call: TRBD1 (5 bases). There are 12 residues in the CDR3. With 4 bases removed from V and 5 bases from J, the gap between germline ends came to 11 bases. CDR1 is SQVTM, CDR2 ANQGSEA, per germline. The CDR3 is CSVVDSKTEAFF. The CDR3 coding sequence is TGCAGCGTTGTTGACAGCAAGACTGAAGCTTTCTTT. Looking up the rest from reference TRBV29-1 and TRBJ1-1 gives the full variable domain: SAVISQKPSRDICQRGTSLTIQCQVDSQVTMMFWYRQQPGQSLTLIATANQGSEATYESGFVIDKFPISRPNLTFSTLTVSNMSPEDSSIYLCSVVDSKTEAFFGQGTRLTVV.

This clone was seen a handful of times. J is TRBJ2-3 and V is TRBV4-1; TRBD1 is a possible D gene (6 bases). V was clipped by 0 bases and J by 6 bases, with 13 bases between them. The germline V gene encodes CDR1 MGHRA and CDR2 YSYEKL. The CDR3 runs to 15 residues. The CDR3 sequence is CASSQERNRADTQYF. In DNA, the CDR3 is TGCGCCAGCAGCCAAGAGAGGAACAGGGCGGATACGCAGTATTTT.

The chain has TRBV10-3 and TRBJ1-5; 7 bases fit TRBD1. The junction had 9 bases not matched to a gene; V was cut back by 3 bases and J by 7 bases. The CDR3 is 15 residues long. Germline V lookup: CDR1 ENHRY, CDR2 SYGVKD. The CDR3, as DNA: TGTGCCATCAGTGAAGGGTCGCAGGGGGAACAGCCCCAGCATTTT. Translation: CAISEGSQGEQPQHF.

This clone was detected only a few times. The same CDR3 is also encoded by other DNA sequences in this sample. The V and J genes are TRBV28 and TRBJ2-5; D gene unclear. Germline-derived CDR1 and CDR2 are MDHEN and SYDVKM. The V and J ends lost 4 bases and 5 bases respectively, with 5 bases between them. This CDR3 is 11 amino acids long. The CDR3 region has the DNA TGTGCCAGCAGTTCGCGGGAGACCCAGTACTTC. This translates into CASSSRETQYF. Combining the CDR3 with reference TRBV28 and TRBJ2-5 gives the whole variable domain DVKVTQSSRYLVKRTGEKVFLECVQDMDHENMFWYRQDPGLGLRLIYFSYDVKMKEKGDIPEGYSVSREKKERFSLILESASTNQTSMYLCASSSRETQYFGPGTRLLVL.

The chain uses TRBV18 and TRBJ2-1; D perhaps matches TRBD2 (6 bases). Per the germline V gene, CDR1 is KGHSH and CDR2 is LQKENI. CDR3 length: 16 residues. Trimming took off 2 bases at V and 6 bases at J, with 17 bases between the two ends. CDR3 in amino acids: CASSPGPRAGSNEQFF. The CDR3 DNA is TGTGCCAGCTCACCAGGGCCCCGCGCGGGGAGCAATGAGCAGTTCTTC. The complete variable domain, with remaining parts taken from reference TRBV18 and TRBJ2-1, reads NAGVMQNPRHLVRRRGQEARLRCSPMKGHSHVYWYRQLPEEGLKFMVYLQKENIIDESGMPKERFSAEFPKEGPSILRIQQVVRGDSAAYFCASSPGPRAGSNEQFFGPGTRLTVL.

V gene TRBV5-1 combines with J gene TRBJ2-2; D assignment may be TRBD1 or TRBD2 (6 bases each). There are 16 residues in the CDR3. V lost 1 base to trimming and J lost 3 bases, with 13 bases between them. Germline-derived CDR1 and CDR2 are SGHRS and YFSETQ. The CDR3: CASSLSGARDTGELFF. For the CDR3, the DNA is TGCGCCAGCAGCTTGTCGGGGGCGCGGGACACCGGGGAGCTGTTTTTT.

The chain carries TRBV4-3 and TRBJ1-6; 7 positions match TRBD1. The V gene end was trimmed by 3 bases and the J gene end by 7 bases; junction bases not matched to a gene: 9. The CDR3 is made up of 16 amino acids. Germline-derived CDR1 and CDR2 are LGHNA and YSLEER. This CDR3 reads CASSQAWGQMNSPLHF. The CDR3 DNA sequence: TGCGCCAGCAGCCAGGCTTGGGGACAGATGAATTCACCCCTCCACTTT.

This chain joins TRBV30 and TRBJ1-6; no definite D call. Trimming pared 0 bases from V and 5 bases from J, leaving 8 bases between. The CDR3 totals 14 residues. Germline CDR1 is GTSNPN and CDR2 is SVGIG (reference sequence). CDR3 protein: CAWSVNEDNSPLHF. Here the CDR3 DNA reads TGTGCCTGGAGTGTAAACGAGGATAATTCACCCCTCCACTTT.

CDR3 in DNA: TGTGCCTGGAGTAGGGGGTTAGACAATGAGCAGTTCTTC. Amino acids: CAWSRGLDNEQFF. The chain has TRBV30 and TRBJ2-1, with D possibly matching TRBD1 (6 bases). CDR3 length: 13 amino acids. The ends were cut back, 2 bases at V and 5 bases at J, with 10 bases in the middle. Germline V lookup: CDR1 GTSNPN, CDR2 SVGIG (reference sequence). The full variable domain, in which reference TRBV30 and TRBJ2-1 provide the parts outside the CDR3, is SQTIHQWPATLVQPVGSPLSLECTVEGTSNPNLYWYRQAAGRGLQLLFYSVGIGQISSEVPQNLSASRPQDRQFILSSKKLLLSDSGFYLCAWSRGLDNEQFFGPGTRLTVL.

The V gene is TRBV13, the J gene TRBJ2-4; D gene unclear. The germline CDR1 and CDR2 sequences are PRHDT and FYEKMQ (reference sequence). Trimming took off 5 bases at V and 0 bases at J, with 5 bases between the two ends. The CDR3 contains 13 residues. The CDR3 DNA reads as TGTGCCAGCAGCACGCTAGCCAAAAACATTCAGTACTTC. Its protein is CASSTLAKNIQYF.

The gene calls are TRBV20-1 and TRBJ1-5; D gene unclear. Germline CDR1 reads DFQATT; CDR2 reads SNEGSKA (reference sequence). The CDR3 contains 11 residues. V shed 6 bases and J shed 6 bases, with 9 bases lying between them. CDR3 region: CSAGRVQPQHF. The CDR3 DNA is TGCAGTGCCGGACGGGTTCAGCCCCAGCATTTT.

This clone was counted a few times. The V call is TRBV30, the J call TRBJ1-5, with TRBD1 as a possible D gene (6 bases). Germline CDR1 and CDR2: GTSNPN and SVGIG (reference sequence). Deletions cut 0 bases from V and 9 bases from J, with 12 bases between. There are 13 residues in the CDR3. CDR3 residues: CAWSVQGGGPQHF. The CDR3, as DNA: TGTGCCTGGAGTGTACAGGGTGGGGGGCCCCAGCATTTT.